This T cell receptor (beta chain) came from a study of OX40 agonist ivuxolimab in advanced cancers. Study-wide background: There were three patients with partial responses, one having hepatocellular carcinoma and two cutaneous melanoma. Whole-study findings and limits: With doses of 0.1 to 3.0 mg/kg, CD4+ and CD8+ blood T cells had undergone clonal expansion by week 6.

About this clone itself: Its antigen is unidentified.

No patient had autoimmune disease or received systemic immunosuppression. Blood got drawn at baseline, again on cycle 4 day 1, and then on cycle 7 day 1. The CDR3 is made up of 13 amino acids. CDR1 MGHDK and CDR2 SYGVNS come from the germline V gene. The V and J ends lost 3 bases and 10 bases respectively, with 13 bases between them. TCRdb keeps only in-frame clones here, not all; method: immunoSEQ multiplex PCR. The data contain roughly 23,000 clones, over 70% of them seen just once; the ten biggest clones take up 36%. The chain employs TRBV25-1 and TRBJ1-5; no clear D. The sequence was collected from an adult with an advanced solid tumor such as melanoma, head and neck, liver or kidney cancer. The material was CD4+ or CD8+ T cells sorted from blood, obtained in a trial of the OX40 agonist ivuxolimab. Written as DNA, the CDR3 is TGTGCCAGCAGTGATGGGGTTCGTCAACCCCAGCATTTT. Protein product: CASSDGVRQPQHF.